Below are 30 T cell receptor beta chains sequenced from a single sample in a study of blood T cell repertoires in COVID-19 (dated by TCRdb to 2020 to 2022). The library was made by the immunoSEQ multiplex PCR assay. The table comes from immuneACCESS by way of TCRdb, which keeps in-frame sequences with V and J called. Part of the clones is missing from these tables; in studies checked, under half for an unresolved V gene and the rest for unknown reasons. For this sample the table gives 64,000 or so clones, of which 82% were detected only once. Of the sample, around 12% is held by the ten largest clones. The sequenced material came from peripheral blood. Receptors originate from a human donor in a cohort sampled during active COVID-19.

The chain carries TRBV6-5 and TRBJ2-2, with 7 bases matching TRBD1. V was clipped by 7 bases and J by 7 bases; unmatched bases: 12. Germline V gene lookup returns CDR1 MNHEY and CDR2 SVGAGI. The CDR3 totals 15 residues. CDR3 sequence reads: CASNQDRVVGGELFF. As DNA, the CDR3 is TGTGCCAGCAATCAAGACAGGGTCGTGGGCGGGGAGCTGTTTTTT.

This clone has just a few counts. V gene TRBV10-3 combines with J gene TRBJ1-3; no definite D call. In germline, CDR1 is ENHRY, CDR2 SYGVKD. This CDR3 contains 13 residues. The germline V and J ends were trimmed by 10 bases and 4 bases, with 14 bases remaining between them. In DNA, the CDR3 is TGTGCCAGCCGCCCCTCACAGGGAAACACCATATATTTT. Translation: CASRPSQGNTIYF.

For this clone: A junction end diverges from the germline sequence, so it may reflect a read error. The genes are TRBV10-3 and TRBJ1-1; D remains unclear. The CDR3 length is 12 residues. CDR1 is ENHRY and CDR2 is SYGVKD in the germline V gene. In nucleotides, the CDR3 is TGTGCCATCAGTGAGACTACCACTCAAGCTTTCTTT. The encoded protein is CAISETTTQAFF.

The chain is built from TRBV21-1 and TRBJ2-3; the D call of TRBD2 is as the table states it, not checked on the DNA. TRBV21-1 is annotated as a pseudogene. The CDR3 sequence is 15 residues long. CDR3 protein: CASRHWRGFTDTQYF. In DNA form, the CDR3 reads TGTGCCAGCAGACACTGGCGGGGGTTCACAGATACGCAGTATTTT.

The CDR3 protein is CASSLMGGGDTDTQYF. CDR3 coding DNA: TGTGCCAGCAGCTTAATGGGCGGGGGAGACACAGATACGCAGTATTTT. The chain is built from TRBV11-2 and TRBJ2-3; 7 nucleotides agree with TRBD2. CDR3 size: 16 residues. Germline CDR1 is SGHAT and CDR2 is FQNNGV. The V segment lost 2 bases and the J segment 2 bases; nucleotides outside the gene matches: 7.

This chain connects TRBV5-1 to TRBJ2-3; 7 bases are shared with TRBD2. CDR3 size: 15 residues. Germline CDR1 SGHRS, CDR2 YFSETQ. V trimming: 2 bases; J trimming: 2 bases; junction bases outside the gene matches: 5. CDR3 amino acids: CASSFSGGITDTQYF. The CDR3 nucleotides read TGCGCCAGCAGCTTTTCGGGGGGAATCACAGATACGCAGTATTTT.

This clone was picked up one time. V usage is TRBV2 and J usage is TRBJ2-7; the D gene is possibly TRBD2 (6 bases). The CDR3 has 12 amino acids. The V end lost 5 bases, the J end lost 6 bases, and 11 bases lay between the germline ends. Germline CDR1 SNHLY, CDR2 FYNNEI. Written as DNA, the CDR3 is TGTGCCAGCAGTTACGGAGGGATCGAGCAGTACGTC. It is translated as CASSYGGIEQYV.

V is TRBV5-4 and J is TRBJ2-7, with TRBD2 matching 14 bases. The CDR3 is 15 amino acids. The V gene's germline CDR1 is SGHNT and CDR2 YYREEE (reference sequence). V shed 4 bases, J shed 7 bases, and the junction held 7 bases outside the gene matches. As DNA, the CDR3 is TGTGCCAGCAGCCGGACTAGCGGGGGGCCGCGAGAGCAGTACTTC. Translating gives CASSRTSGGPREQYF.

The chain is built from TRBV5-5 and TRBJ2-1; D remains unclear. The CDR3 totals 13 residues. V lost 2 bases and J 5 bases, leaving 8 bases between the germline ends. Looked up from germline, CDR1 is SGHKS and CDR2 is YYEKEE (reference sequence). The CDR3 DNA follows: TGTGCCAGCAGCTTCCAGGCCGACAATGAGCAGTTCTTC. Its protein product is CASSFQADNEQFF.

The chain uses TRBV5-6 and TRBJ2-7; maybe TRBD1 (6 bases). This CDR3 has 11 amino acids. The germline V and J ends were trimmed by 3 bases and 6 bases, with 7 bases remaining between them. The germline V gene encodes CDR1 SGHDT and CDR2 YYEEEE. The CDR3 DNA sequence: TGTGCCAGCAGCTGGGGGCGCGAGCAGTACTTC. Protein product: CASSWGREQYF.

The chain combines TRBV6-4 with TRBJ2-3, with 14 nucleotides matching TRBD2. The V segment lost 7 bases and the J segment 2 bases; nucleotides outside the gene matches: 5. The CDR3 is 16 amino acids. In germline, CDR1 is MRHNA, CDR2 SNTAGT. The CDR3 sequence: CASTGLAGGYTDTQYF. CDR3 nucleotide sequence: TGTGCCAGCACCGGACTAGCGGGGGGCTACACAGATACGCAGTATTTT.

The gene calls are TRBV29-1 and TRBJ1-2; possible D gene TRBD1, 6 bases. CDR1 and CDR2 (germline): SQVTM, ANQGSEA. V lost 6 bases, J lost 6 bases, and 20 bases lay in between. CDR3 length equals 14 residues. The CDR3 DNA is TGCAGCGTAGCCGGGCTACAGGGACGGAATGGCTACACCTTC. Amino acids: CSVAGLQGRNGYTF.

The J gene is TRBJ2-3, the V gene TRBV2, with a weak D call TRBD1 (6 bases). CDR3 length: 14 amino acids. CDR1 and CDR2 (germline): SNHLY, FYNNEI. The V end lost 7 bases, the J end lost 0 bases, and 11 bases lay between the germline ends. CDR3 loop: CASTGETSTDTQYF. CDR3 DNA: TGTGCCAGCACAGGGGAAACTAGCACAGATACGCAGTATTTT.

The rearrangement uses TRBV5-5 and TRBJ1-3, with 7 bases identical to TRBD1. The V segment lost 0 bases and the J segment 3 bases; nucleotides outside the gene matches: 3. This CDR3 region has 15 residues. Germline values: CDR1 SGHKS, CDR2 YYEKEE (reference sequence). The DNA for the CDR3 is TGTGCCAGCAGCTTGGCCACAGGGGATGGAAACACCATATATTTT. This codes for CASSLATGDGNTIYF.

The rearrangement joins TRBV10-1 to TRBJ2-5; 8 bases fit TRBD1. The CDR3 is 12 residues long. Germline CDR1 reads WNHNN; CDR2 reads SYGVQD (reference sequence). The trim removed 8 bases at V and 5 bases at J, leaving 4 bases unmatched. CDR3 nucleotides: TGCGCCAGCGGACAGGGAGATGAGACCCAGTACTTC. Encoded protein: CASGQGDETQYF.

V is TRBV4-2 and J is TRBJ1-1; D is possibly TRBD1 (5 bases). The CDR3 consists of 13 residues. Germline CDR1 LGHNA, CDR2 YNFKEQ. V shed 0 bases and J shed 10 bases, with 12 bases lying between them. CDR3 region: CASSQDRPGGAFF. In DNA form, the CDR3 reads TGTGCCAGCAGCCAAGATCGGCCCGGGGGAGCTTTCTTT.

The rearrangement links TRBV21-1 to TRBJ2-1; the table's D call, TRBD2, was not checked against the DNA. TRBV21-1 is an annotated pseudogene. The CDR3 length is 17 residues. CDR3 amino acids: CASSTETSGGDYNEQFF. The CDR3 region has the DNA TGTGCCAGCAGCACTGAGACTAGCGGGGGAGACTACAATGAGCAGTTCTTC.

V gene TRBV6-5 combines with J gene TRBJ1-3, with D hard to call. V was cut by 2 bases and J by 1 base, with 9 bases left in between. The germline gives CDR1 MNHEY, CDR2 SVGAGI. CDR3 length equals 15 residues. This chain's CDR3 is CASSYQKESGNTIYF. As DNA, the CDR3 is TGTGCCAGCAGTTACCAGAAAGAATCTGGAAACACCATATATTTT.

The CDR3 reads CASSLDRANYGYTF. The DNA for the CDR3 is TGCGCCAGCAGCTTAGACAGAGCTAACTATGGCTACACCTTC. The chain couples TRBV5-1 to TRBJ1-2; possibly TRBD1 for D (5 bases). Germline values: CDR1 SGHRS, CDR2 YFSETQ. The V gene lost 2 bases and the J gene lost 0 bases, with 8 bases spanning the gap. CDR3 length: 14 amino acids.

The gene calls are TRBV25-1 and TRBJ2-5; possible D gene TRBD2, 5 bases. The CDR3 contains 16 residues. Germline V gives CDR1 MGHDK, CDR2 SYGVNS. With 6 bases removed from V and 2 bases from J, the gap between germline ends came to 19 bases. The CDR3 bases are TGTGCCAGCAGCAAAGGGTACGGGTCGGGACAAGAGACCCAGTACTTC. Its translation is CASSKGYGSGQETQYF.

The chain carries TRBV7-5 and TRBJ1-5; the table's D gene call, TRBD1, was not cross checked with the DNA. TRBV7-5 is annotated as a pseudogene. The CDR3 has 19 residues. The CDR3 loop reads CVRSSNRDRRPNSNQPQHF. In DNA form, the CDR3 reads TGTGTCAGAAGCTCGAACCGGGACAGGCGACCAAATAGCAATCAGCCCCAGCATTTT.

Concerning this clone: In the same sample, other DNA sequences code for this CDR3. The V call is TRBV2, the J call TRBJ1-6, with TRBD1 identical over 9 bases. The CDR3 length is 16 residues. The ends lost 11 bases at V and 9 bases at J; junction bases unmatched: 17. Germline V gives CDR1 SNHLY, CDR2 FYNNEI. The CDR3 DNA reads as TGTGCCCGCTCATATCAACAGGGGGCAAGTAGTTCACCCCTCCACTTT. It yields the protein CARSYQQGASSSPLHF.

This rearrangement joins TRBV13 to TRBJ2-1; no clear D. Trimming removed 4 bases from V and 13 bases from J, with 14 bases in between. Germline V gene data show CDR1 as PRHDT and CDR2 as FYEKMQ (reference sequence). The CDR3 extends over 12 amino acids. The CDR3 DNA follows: TGTGCCAGCAGCTACCAACTCGCGACTCAGTTCTTC. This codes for CASSYQLATQFF.

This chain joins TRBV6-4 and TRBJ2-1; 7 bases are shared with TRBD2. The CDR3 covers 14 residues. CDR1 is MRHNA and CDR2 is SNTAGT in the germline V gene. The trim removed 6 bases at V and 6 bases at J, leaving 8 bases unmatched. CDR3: CASRVGLGGNEQFF. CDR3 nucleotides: TGTGCCAGCAGAGTAGGACTAGGTGGCAATGAGCAGTTCTTC.

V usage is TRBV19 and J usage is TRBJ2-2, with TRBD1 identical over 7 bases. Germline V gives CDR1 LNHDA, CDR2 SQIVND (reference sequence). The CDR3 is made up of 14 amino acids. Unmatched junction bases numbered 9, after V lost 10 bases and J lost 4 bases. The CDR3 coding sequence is TGTGCCACCGGCACAGGGGATGGCACCGGGGAGCTGTTTTTT. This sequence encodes CATGTGDGTGELFF.

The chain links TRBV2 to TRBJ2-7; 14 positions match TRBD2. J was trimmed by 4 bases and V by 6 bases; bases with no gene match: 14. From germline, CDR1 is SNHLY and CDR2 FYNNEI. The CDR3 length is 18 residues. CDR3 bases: TGTGCCAGCAGGGGCGGACTAGCGGGGGGCCTCAGGTGGTACGAGCAGTACGTC. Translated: CASRGGLAGGLRWYEQYV.

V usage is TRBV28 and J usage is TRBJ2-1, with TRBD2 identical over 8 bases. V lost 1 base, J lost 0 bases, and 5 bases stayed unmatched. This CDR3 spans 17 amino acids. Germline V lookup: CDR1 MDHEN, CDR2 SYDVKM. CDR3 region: CASSLLPGGPSYNEQFF. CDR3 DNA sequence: TGTGCCAGCAGTTTATTGCCGGGGGGGCCCTCCTACAATGAGCAGTTCTTC.

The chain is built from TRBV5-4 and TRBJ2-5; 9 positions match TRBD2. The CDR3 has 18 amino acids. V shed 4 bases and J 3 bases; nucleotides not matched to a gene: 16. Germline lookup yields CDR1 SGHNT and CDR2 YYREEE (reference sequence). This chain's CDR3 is CASSLLAGSTYGEETQYF. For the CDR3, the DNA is TGTGCCAGCAGCCTCCTAGCGGGGTCAACCTACGGGGAAGAGACCCAGTACTTC. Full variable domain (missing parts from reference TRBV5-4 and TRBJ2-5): ETGVTQSPTHLIKTRGQQVTLRCSSQSGHNTVSWYQQALGQGPQFIFQYYREEENGRGNFPPRFSGLQFPNYSSELNVNALELDDSALYLCASSLLAGSTYGEETQYFGPGTRLLVL.

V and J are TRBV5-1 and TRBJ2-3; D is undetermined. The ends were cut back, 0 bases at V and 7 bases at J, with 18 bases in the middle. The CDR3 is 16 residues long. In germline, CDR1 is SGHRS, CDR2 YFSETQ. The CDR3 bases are TGCGCCAGCAGCTTGGCCCTCGGTGGTAGTTCGAATACGCAGTATTTT. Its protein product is CASSLALGGSSNTQYF.

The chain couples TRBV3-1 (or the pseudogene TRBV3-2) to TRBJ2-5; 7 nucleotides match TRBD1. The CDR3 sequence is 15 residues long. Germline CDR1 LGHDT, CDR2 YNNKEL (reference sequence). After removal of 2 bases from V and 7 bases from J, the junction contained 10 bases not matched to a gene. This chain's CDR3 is CASSQNPGTALTQYF. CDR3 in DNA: TGTGCCAGCAGCCAAAACCCCGGGACAGCTTTGACCCAGTACTTC.